Presented here are 24 T cell receptor beta chains from one specimen sequenced in a study of blood T cell repertoires in COVID-19. Only in-frame clones appear in the TCRdb table, and some are missing; sequencing was by immunoSEQ multiplex PCR. This sample has 180,000 or so clones, with around 80% found just once. Sequencing was done on a sample of PBMCs or T cells enriched from blood (not recorded which). Receptor source: a man aged 60-69 years who had been exposed to COVID-19.

In this sample, this clone turned up a few times. The rearrangement links TRBV7-9 to TRBJ2-5, with a possible D match to TRBD2 (7 bases). The germline CDR1 and CDR2 sequences are SEHNR and FQNEAQ (reference sequence). The CDR3 is 15 residues long. Deletions cut 1 base from V and 4 bases from J, with 13 bases between. The CDR3 protein is CASSLVGGRGETQYF. CDR3 bases: TGTGCCAGCAGCTTAGTCGGGGGGCGCGGAGAGACCCAGTACTTC.

The chain carries TRBV5-4 and TRBJ2-1, with 11 bases aligning to TRBD2. The germline CDR1 and CDR2 sequences are SGHNT and YYREEE (reference sequence). The CDR3 length is 17 residues. V gave up 4 bases and J gave up 2 bases; unmatched junction bases: 8. This CDR3 reads CASSPEGSGGAYNEQFF. The DNA of the CDR3 is TGTGCCAGCAGCCCCGAAGGTAGCGGGGGGGCCTACAATGAGCAGTTCTTC.

This chain links TRBV30 with TRBJ2-2; 11 bases fit TRBD2. This CDR3 has 15 residues. Per germline, CDR1 GTSNPN and CDR2 SVGIG (reference sequence). The V gene end was trimmed by 3 bases and the J gene end by 6 bases; junction bases not matched to a gene: 6. The CDR3 loop is CAWSRLAGRSGELFF. Written as DNA, the CDR3 is TGTGCCTGGAGCCGACTAGCGGGACGATCCGGGGAGCTGTTTTTT.

This clone was picked up one time. V gene TRBV19 combines with J gene TRBJ2-1; D might be TRBD2 (7 bases). Looked up from germline, CDR1 is LNHDA and CDR2 is SQIVND (reference sequence). Trimming cost V 1 base and J 4 bases, with 26 bases left between them. The CDR3 has 20 amino acids. CDR3 residues: CASSIASGLLPGEIYNEQFF. CDR3 nucleotide sequence: TGTGCCAGTAGTATAGCGTCGGGACTACTCCCAGGGGAGATTTACAATGAGCAGTTCTTC.

The V gene is TRBV30, the J gene TRBJ1-6; D perhaps matches TRBD1 (5 bases). Trimming removed 4 bases at V and 6 bases at J, with 13 bases between. Germline values: CDR1 GTSNPN, CDR2 SVGIG (reference sequence). The CDR3 has 14 residues. CDR3 amino acids: CAWMVAGRNSPLHF. CDR3 DNA sequence: TGTGCCTGGATGGTAGCAGGGCGTAATTCACCCCTCCACTTT.

CDR3 coding DNA: TGTGCCAGCAGTTACTCTAGCGGCTCTGGGGCCAACGTCCTGACTTTC. Translation: CASSYSSGSGANVLTF. The chain has TRBV6-5 and TRBJ2-6, with D possibly TRBD2 on 6 matching bases. Trimming shortened V by 0 bases and J by 0 bases, and 6 bases separated the two germline ends. CDR3 length: 16 residues. Germline V lookup: CDR1 MNHEY, CDR2 SVGAGI.

The chain links TRBV28 to TRBJ2-7; 9 nucleotides agree with TRBD1. CDR3 size: 15 residues. CDR1 is MDHEN, CDR2 SYDVKM, per germline. V dropped 5 bases and J dropped 0; count of bases not matched to a gene: 5. CDR3 DNA sequence: TGTGCCAGCAGTAGACAGGGGGTGAGCTCCTACGAGCAGTACTTC. It encodes CASSRQGVSSYEQYF.

This clone turned up a few times. The chain employs TRBV11-3 and TRBJ2-4, with D possibly matching TRBD1 (6 bases). This CDR3 contains 16 residues. CDR1 is SGHNT, CDR2 YENEEA, per germline. V lost 5 bases to trimming and J lost 5 bases, with 19 bases between them. In nucleotides, the CDR3 is TGTGCCAGCAGCACCCAGGGACATATTTTGGAAAACATTCAGTACTTC. Protein sequence: CASSTQGHILENIQYF.

The rearrangement links TRBV6-5 to TRBJ1-2; D gene uncertain. The CDR3 length is 13 residues. V was pared by 8 bases and J by 7 bases, with 17 bases between. Germline V lookup: CDR1 MNHEY, CDR2 SVGAGI. The CDR3 nucleotides read TGTGCCAGCTCCCCGGCGGGGTCTGCTGGCTACACCTTC. This gives the protein CASSPAGSAGYTF.

V and J are TRBV7-9 and TRBJ1-5; D is unresolved. Germline V gene sequence: CDR1 SEHNR, CDR2 FQNEAQ (reference sequence). Trimming stripped 5 bases from V and 7 bases from J, with 9 bases between. The CDR3 extends over 12 amino acids. The CDR3, as DNA: TGTGCCAGCAGCCGCCCGGGGCAGCCCCAGCATTTT. It codes for CASSRPGQPQHF.

The chain is built from TRBV7-6 and TRBJ2-5; 11 bases are a match to TRBD2. The CDR3 extends over 15 amino acids. The germline gives CDR1 SGHVS, CDR2 FNYEAQ. V shed 2 bases, J shed 4 bases, and the junction held 3 bases outside the gene matches. The CDR3 coding sequence is TGTGCCAGCAGCTTATTAGCGGGAGGGCCAGAGACCCAGTACTTC. Amino acids: CASSLLAGGPETQYF. Together with reference TRBV7-6 and TRBJ2-5, the CDR3 gives the full variable domain: GAGVSQSPRYKVTKRGQDVALRCDPISGHVSLYWYRQALGQGPEFLTYFNYEAQQDKSGLPNDRFSAERPEGSISTLTIQRTEQRDSAMYRCASSLLAGGPETQYFGPGTRLLVL.

A word on this clone: Other DNA variants within this sample encode the same CDR3. This rearrangement joins TRBV28 to TRBJ1-1, with D maybe TRBD1 (5 bases). The CDR3 has 12 amino acids. Germline CDR1 is MDHEN and CDR2 is SYDVKM. V shed 1 base and J shed 7 bases, with 7 bases lying between them. CDR3 region: CASSLLTGEAFF. CDR3 nucleotide sequence: TGTGCCAGCAGTTTATTAACAGGTGAAGCTTTCTTT.

The chain has TRBV21-1 and TRBJ2-3; the D call in the table, TRBD1, was not verified against the DNA. TRBV21-1 is deemed a pseudogene. This CDR3 is built from 16 residues. The CDR3 DNA follows: TGTGCCAGCAGCAGCCCGACAGAGACTAGCACAGATACGCAGTATTTT. Translated: CASSSPTETSTDTQYF.

The chain couples TRBV9 to TRBJ2-3; 11 nucleotides agree with TRBD1. This CDR3 has 16 residues. J gave up 6 bases and V 3 bases, and 9 bases lay outside the gene matches. Germline V gene lookup returns CDR1 SGDLS and CDR2 YYNGEE. Here the CDR3 reads CASSAGDRGILDTQYF. The CDR3 DNA reads as TGTGCCAGCAGCGCCGGGGACAGGGGGATCTTGGATACGCAGTATTTT. The entire variable domain, with the rest obtained from reference TRBV9 and TRBJ2-3, is as follows: DSGVTQTPKHLITATGQRVTLRCSPRSGDLSVYWYQQSLDQGLQFLIQYYNGEERAKGNILERFSAQQFPDLHSELNLSSLELGDSALYFCASSAGDRGILDTQYFGPGTRLTVL.

The chain recombines TRBV25-1 with TRBJ1-3; 8 bases fit TRBD1. The J segment lost 4 bases and the V segment lost 3 bases, leaving 8 bases of the junction unmatched. Germline V gene sequence: CDR1 MGHDK, CDR2 SYGVNS. The CDR3 is 16 residues long. The CDR3 loop is CASSDDRGEGGNTIYF. The CDR3 DNA follows: TGTGCCAGCAGTGACGACAGGGGAGAAGGAGGAAACACCATATATTTT.

J is TRBJ1-5 and V is TRBV5-1; D is possibly TRBD1 (6 bases). V lost 4 bases and J lost 3, with 14 bases in between. Germline CDR1 is SGHRS and CDR2 is YFSETQ. The CDR3 contains 15 residues. CDR3 DNA: TGCGCCAGCAGCAGGACGGACAGCTACAATCAGCCCCAGCATTTT. This gives the protein CASSRTDSYNQPQHF.

The chain links TRBV2 to TRBJ2-4, with a weak D call TRBD2 (6 bases). The CDR3 spans 15 residues. Germline V gives CDR1 SNHLY, CDR2 FYNNEI. V was shortened by 4 bases and J by 9 bases, with 19 bases between the two germline ends. The CDR3 DNA reads as TGTGCCAGCAGTGGACAACTAGCAGGAGTGGGCATTCAGTACTTC. This codes for CASSGQLAGVGIQYF.

The chain uses TRBV5-8 and TRBJ2-3, with 7 nucleotides matching TRBD1. Germline V gives CDR1 SGHTS, CDR2 YDEGEE. CDR3 length: 16 amino acids. Trimming cost V 4 bases and J 0 bases; bases outside gene matches: 8. CDR3 region: CASSPGQAPSTDTQYF. DNA of the CDR3: TGTGCCAGCAGCCCAGGACAGGCCCCTAGCACAGATACGCAGTATTTT.

This clone has only a few counts. The genes are TRBV19 and TRBJ1-4; no clear D. The V and J ends lost 6 bases and 3 bases respectively, with 11 bases between them. CDR1 is LNHDA and CDR2 is SQIVND in the germline V gene (reference sequence). The length of the CDR3 is 14 residues. The CDR3 sequence: CASRRGSPNEKLFF. CDR3 sequence (DNA): TGTGCCAGTAGACGGGGATCTCCTAATGAAAAACTGTTTTTT. The complete variable domain, with remaining parts taken from reference TRBV19 and TRBJ1-4, reads DGGITQSPKYLFRKEGQNVTLSCEQNLNHDAMYWYRQDPGQGLRLIYYSQIVNDFQKGDIAEGYSVSREKKESFPLTVTSAQKNPTAFYLCASRRGSPNEKLFFGSGTQLSVL.

J is TRBJ2-7 and V is TRBV5-4; perhaps TRBD1 as D (5 bases). V lost 4 bases, J lost 5 bases, and 13 bases lay in between. Germline assignment: CDR1 SGHNT and CDR2 YYREEE (reference sequence). This CDR3 is built from 13 residues. The CDR3 nucleotides are TGTGCCAGCAGCCGCACCAGGGCCGACGAGCAGTACTTC. Translated, it gives CASSRTRADEQYF.

This chain connects TRBV27 to TRBJ1-1, with D unclear. Germline V lookup: CDR1 MNHEY, CDR2 SMNVEV (reference sequence). Trimming stripped 7 bases from V and 4 bases from J, with 7 bases between. The CDR3 is made up of 11 amino acids. The CDR3 DNA reads as TGTGCCAGCATTGGCCCCACTGAAGCTTTCTTT. Amino acids: CASIGPTEAFF.

The chain uses TRBV6-5 and TRBJ1-5, with TRBD1 matching over 7 bases. Germline values: CDR1 MNHEY, CDR2 SVGAGI. The V gene end was trimmed by 6 bases and the J gene end by 4 bases; junction bases not matched to a gene: 3. The CDR3 runs to 13 residues. Here the CDR3 reads CASRPTGNQPQHF. The CDR3 DNA reads TGTGCCAGCAGGCCGACAGGGAATCAGCCCCAGCATTTT.

This clone was observed a few times. This chain joins TRBV11-3 and TRBJ1-3; D unresolved. The CDR3 extends over 14 amino acids. With 4 bases removed from V and 2 bases from J, the gap between germline ends came to 9 bases. The V gene's germline CDR1 is SGHNT and CDR2 YENEEA. The DNA of the CDR3 is TGTGCCAGCAGCTCGGGGAACCCTGGAAACACCATATATTTT. This codes for CASSSGNPGNTIYF.

The rearrangement uses TRBV30 and TRBJ2-3; D is perhaps TRBD2 (5 bases). Trimming cost V 5 bases and J 4 bases, with 13 bases left between them. From germline, CDR1 is GTSNPN and CDR2 SVGIG (reference sequence). CDR3 length: 13 amino acids. The CDR3 nucleotides are TGTGCCTGGTCGGCGGGTTGGGCAGATACGCAGTATTTT. Its translation: CAWSAGWADTQYF.